This T cell receptor beta chain comes out of a study of beta chain features in type 1 diabetes. The overall study: Investigators examined some 110,000,000 sorted cells across all samples.

Trimming left V 3 bases short and J 4 bases short, with 8 bases between. The CDR3 length is 13 residues. Germline V lookup: CDR1 SGHNT, CDR2 YYREEE (reference sequence). It was one heparinised blood draw, averaging around 100 mL, that each donor gave. Each of the CD4+ naive, central memory, regulatory and stem cell-like memory populations was sorted via CD45RO/CCR7/CD25/CD127/CD95/CD27. There are a few counts of this clone. In the same sample, other DNA sequences code for this CDR3. Every bit of the isolated RNA underwent reverse transcription, so sequencing read expressed TCRB transcripts. TCRdb's table, derived via immunoSEQ multiplex PCR, lists solely in-frame clones and lacks some. The sample records about 320,000 clones, about 15% being singletons.

Sequences were obtained from central memory CD4+ T cells from blood. This chain links TRBV5-4 with TRBJ1-5; a weak D match, TRBD1 (6 bases). The TCR originated in a man aged 30-40 years in good health. In DNA form, the CDR3 reads TGTGCCAGCAGCTCCCAGGGGAATCAGCCCCAGCATTTT. It codes for CASSSQGNQPQHF.